The clone carrying this T cell receptor beta chain was observed a handful of times. Its antigen is unidentified. Described time point: recipient sample about 28 days before transplant, after cytoreduction. The CDR3 extends over 12 amino acids. Germline assignment: CDR1 SGDLS and CDR2 YYNGEE. V gave up 3 bases and J gave up 8 bases, with 11 bases separating them. Clones were sequenced by immunoSEQ multiplex PCR, and TCRdb holds only the in-frame ones, with some missing. The table has about 21,000 clones, 85% to 90% seen once. These data belong to a study of T cell clonotyping in hematopoietic cell transplantation. Study findings and constraints: At the given depth, recipient repertoires were over 97% de novo clonotypes. Pathologically expanded recipient clonotypes increased progressively from day 30 to day 180 as diversity fell.

The source of this sequence is a man between 18 and 35 years old with biphenotypic leukemia. Some clones in this sample may be carry-over from other donors' samples. The material was peripheral blood mononuclear cells, obtained before stem cell transplant. V and J are TRBV9 and TRBJ1-2, with D unresolved. The CDR3 region is CASSGGLGGYTF. The CDR3 DNA sequence: TGTGCCAGCAGCGGTGGACTAGGGGGCTACACCTTC.